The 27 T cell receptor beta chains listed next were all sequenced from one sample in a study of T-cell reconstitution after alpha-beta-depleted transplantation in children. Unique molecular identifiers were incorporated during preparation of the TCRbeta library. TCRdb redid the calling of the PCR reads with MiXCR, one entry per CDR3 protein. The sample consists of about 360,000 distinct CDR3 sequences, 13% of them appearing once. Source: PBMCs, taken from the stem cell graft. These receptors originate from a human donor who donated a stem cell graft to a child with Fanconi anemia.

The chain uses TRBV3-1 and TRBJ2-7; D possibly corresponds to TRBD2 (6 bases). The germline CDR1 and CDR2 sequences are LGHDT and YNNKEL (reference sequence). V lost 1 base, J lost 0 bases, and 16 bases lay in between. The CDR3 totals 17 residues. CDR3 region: CASSQGIGGVSSYEQYF. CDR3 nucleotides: TGTGCCAGCAGCCAAGGCATCGGCGGGGTGAGCTCCTACGAGCAGTACTTC.

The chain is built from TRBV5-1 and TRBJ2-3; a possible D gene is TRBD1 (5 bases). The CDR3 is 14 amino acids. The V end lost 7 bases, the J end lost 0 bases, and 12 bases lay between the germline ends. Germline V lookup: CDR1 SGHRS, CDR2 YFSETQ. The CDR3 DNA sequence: TGCGCCAGCCATATCGACAGCAGCACAGATACGCAGTATTTT. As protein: CASHIDSSTDTQYF.

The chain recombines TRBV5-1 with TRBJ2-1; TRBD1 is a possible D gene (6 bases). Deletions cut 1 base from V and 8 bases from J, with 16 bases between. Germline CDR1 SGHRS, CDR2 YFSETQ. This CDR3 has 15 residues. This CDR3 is CASSLIVGWGHEQFF. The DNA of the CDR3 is TGCGCCAGCAGCTTGATCGTAGGCTGGGGGCATGAGCAGTTCTTC. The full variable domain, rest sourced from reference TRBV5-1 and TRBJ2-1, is KAGVTQTPRYLIKTRGQQVTLSCSPISGHRSVSWYQQTPGQGLQFLFEYFSETQRNKGNFPGRFSGRQFSNSRSEMNVSTLELGDSALYLCASSLIVGWGHEQFFGPGTRLTVL.

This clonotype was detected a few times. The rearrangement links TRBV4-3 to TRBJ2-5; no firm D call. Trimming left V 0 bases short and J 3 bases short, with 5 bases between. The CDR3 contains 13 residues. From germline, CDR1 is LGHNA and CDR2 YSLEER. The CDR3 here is CASSQDLEETQYF. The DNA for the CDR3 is TGCGCCAGCAGCCAAGATCTGGAAGAGACCCAGTACTTC.

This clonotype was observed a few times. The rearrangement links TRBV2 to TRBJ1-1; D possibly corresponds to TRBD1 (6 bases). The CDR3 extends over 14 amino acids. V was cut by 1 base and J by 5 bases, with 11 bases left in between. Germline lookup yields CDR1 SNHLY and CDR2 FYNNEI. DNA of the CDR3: TGTGCCAGCAGTGAAGTCGGCAGGGGAACTGAAGCTTTCTTT. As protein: CASSEVGRGTEAFF.

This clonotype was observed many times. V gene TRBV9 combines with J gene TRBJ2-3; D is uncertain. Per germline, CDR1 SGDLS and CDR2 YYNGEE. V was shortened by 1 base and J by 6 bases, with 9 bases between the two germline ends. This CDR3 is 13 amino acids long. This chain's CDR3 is CASSVNLEDTQYF. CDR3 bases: TGTGCCAGCAGCGTAAACCTCGAGGATACGCAGTATTTT.

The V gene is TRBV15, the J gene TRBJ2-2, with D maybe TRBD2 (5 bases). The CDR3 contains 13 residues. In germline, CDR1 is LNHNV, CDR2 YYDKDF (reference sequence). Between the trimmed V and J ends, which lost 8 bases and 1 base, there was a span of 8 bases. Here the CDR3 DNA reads TGTGCCACCCACGCGGGGAACACCGGGGAGCTGTTTTTT. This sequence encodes CATHAGNTGELFF.

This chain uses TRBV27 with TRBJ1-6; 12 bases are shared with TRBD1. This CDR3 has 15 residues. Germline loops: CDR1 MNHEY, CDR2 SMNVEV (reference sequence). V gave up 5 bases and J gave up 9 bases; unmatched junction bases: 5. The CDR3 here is CASSVGQGAGSPLHF. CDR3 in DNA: TGTGCCAGCAGTGTGGGACAGGGGGCGGGTTCACCCCTCCACTTT.

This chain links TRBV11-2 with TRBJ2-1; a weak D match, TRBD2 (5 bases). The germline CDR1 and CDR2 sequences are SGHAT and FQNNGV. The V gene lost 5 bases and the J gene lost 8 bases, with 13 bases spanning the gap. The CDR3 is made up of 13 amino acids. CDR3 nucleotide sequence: TGTGCCAGCAGCCGCGACGGGGTCGATGAGCAGTTCTTC. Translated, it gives CASSRDGVDEQFF.

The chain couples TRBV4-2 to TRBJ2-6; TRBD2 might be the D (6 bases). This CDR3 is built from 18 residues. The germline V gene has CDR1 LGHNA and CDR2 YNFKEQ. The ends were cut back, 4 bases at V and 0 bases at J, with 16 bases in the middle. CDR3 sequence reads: CASSPAMGGVSGANVLTF. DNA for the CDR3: TGTGCCAGCAGCCCGGCGATGGGGGGTGTCTCTGGGGCCAACGTCCTGACTTTC.

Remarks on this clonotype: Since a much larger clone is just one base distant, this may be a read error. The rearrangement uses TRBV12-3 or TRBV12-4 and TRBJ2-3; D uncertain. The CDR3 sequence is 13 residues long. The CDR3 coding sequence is TGTGCCAACAGTTTGGGTAACACAGATACGCAGTATTTT. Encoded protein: CANSLGNTDTQYF.

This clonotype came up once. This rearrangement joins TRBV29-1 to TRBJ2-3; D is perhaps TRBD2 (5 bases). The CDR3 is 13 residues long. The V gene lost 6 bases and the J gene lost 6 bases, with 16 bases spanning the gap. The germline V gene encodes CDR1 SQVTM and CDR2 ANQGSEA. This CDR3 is CSVPLAAGDTQYF. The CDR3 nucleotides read TGCAGCGTCCCCCTGGCGGCGGGCGATACGCAGTATTTT.

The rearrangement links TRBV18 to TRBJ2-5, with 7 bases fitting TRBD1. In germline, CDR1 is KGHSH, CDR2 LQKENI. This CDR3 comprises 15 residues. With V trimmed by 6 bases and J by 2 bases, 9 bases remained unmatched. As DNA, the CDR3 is TGTGCCAGCTCGTGGGACAGCTACACTCAAGAGACCCAGTACTTC. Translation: CASSWDSYTQETQYF. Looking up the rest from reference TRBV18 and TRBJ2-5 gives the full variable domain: NAGVMQNPRHLVRRRGQEARLRCSPMKGHSHVYWYRQLPEEGLKFMVYLQKENIIDESGMPKERFSAEFPKEGPSILRIQQVVRGDSAAYFCASSWDSYTQETQYFGPGTRLLVL.

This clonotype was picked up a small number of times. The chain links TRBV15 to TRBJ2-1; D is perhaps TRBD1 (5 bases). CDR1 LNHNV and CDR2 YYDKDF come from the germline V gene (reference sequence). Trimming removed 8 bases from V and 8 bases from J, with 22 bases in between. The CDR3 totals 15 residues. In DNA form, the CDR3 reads TGTGCCACCTCCTCCGGGTTAAATCCCAGGGATGAGCAGTTCTTC. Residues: CATSSGLNPRDEQFF.

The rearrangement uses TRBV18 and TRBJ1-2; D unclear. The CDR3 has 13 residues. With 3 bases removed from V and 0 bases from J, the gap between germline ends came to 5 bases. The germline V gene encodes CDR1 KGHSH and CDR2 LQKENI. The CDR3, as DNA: TGTGCCAGCTCACCTACCTCTAACTATGGCTACACCTTC. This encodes CASSPTSNYGYTF.

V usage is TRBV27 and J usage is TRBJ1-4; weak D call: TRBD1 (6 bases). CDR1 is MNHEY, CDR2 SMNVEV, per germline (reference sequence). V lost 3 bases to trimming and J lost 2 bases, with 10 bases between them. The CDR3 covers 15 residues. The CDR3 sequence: CASSFMGATNEKLFF. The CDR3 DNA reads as TGTGCCAGCAGTTTCATGGGGGCGACTAATGAAAAACTGTTTTTT.

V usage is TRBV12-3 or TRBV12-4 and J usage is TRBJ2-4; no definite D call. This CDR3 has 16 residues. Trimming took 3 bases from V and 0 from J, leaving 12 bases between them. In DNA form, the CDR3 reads TGTGCCAGCAGTTTTGCGACACAGCTAGCCAAAAACATTCAGTACTTC. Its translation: CASSFATQLAKNIQYF.

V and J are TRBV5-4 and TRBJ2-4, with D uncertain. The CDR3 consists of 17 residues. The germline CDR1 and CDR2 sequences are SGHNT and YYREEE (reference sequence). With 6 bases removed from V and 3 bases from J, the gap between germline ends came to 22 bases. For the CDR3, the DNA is TGTGCCAGCACCCTGGGGAACCCTAATATCGGCAAAAACATTCAGTACTTC. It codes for CASTLGNPNIGKNIQYF.

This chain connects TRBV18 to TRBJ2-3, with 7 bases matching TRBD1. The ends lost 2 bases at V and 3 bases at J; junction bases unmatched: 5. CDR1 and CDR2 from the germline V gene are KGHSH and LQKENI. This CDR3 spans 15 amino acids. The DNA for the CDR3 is TGTGCCAGCTCACCAGGACAGGCTGGTACAGATACGCAGTATTTT. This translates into CASSPGQAGTDTQYF.

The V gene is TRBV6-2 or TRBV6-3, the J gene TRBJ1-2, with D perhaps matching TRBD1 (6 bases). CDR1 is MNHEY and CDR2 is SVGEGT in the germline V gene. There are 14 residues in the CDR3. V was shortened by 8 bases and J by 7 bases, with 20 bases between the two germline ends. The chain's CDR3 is CASQGTGLNPGYTF. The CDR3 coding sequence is TGTGCCAGCCAGGGGACGGGCCTAAACCCTGGCTACACCTTC.

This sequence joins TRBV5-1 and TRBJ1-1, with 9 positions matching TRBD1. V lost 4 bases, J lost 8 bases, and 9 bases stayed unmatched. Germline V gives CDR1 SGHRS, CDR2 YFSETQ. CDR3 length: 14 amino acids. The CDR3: CASSLGDREREAFF. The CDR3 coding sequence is TGCGCCAGCAGCCTGGGGGACAGGGAGCGAGAAGCTTTCTTT.

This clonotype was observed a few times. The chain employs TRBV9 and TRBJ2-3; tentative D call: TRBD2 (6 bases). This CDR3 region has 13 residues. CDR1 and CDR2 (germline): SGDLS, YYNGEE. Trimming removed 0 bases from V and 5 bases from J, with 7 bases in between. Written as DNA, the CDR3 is TGTGCCAGCAGCGTAGAGGAGGGAGATACGCAGTATTTT. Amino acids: CASSVEEGDTQYF.

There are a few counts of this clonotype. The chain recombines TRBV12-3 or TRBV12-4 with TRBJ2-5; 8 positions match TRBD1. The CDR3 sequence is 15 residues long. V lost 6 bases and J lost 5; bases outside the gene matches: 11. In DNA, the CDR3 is TGTGCCAGCAGACCCGGGACAGGAGGTTCGGAGACCCAGTACTTC. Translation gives CASRPGTGGSETQYF.

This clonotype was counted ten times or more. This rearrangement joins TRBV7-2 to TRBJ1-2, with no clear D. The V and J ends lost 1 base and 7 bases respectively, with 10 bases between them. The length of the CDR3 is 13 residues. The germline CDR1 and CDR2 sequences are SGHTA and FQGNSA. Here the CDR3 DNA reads TGTGCCAGCAGCTTAGAGTCCCAGTCTGGCTACACCTTC. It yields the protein CASSLESQSGYTF. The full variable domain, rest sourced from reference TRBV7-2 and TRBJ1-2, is GAGVSQSPSNKVTEKGKDVELRCDPISGHTALYWYRQSLGQGLEFLIYFQGNSAPDKSGLPSDRFSAERTGGSVSTLTIQRTQQEDSAVYLCASSLESQSGYTFGSGTRLTVV.

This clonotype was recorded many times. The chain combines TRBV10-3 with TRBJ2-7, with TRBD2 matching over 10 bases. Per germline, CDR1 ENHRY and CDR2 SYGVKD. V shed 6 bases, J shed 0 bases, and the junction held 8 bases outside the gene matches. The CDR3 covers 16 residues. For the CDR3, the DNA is TGTGCCATCAGCGGGCGAGCGGGGGGGCCCTCCTACGAGCAGTACTTC. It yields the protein CAISGRAGGPSYEQYF.

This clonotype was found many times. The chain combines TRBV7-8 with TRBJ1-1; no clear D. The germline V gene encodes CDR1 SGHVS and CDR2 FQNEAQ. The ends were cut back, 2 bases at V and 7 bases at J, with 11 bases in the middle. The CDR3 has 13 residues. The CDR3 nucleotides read TGTGCCAGCAGCTTATTAGCAGGTGATGAAGCTTTCTTT. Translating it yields CASSLLAGDEAFF.

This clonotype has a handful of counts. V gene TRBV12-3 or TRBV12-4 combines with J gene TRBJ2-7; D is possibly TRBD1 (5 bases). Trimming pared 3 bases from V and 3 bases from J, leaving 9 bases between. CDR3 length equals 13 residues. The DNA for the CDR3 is TGTGCCAGCAGTTTGGGCAGGGACTACGAGCAGTACTTC. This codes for CASSLGRDYEQYF.